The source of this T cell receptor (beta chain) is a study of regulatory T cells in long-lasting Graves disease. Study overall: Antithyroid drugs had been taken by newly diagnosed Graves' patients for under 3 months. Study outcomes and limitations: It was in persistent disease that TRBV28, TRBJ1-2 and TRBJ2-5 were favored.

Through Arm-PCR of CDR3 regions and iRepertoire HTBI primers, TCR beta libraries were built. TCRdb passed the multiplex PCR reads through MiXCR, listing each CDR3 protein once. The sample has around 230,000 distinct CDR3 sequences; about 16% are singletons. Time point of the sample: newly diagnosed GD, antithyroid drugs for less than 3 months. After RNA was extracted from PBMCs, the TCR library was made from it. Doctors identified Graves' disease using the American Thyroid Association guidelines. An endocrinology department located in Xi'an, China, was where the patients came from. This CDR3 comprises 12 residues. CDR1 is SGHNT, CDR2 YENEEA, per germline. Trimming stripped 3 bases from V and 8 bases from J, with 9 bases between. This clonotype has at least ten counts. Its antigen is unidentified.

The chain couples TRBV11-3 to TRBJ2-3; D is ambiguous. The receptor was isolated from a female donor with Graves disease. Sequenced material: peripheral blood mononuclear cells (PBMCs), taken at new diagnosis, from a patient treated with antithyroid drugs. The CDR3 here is CASSFPERTQYF. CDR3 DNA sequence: TGTGCCAGCAGCTTCCCTGAGCGTACGCAGTATTTT.